Below, 31 T cell receptor beta chains from the same sample are listed, as sequenced in a study of T-cell memory formation after mild COVID-19. TCRdb itself ran the 5' RACE reads through MiXCR, one entry per CDR3 protein. The data hold about 420,000 distinct CDR3 sequences, with more than 20% observed a single time. Sequencing input: PBMCs or a T cell subset sorted from them (not recorded which). Receptors originate from an adult woman who had mild COVID-19 (a few samples of this study predate the infection). Cell type and time point are not known.

The chain joins TRBV5-6 to TRBJ2-6, with D unclear. This CDR3 contains 15 residues. CDR1 is SGHDT, CDR2 YYEEEE, per germline. V was cut by 3 bases and J by 1 base, with 8 bases left in between. CDR3 loop: CASSWENSGANVLTF. CDR3 in DNA: TGTGCCAGCAGCTGGGAAAATTCTGGGGCCAACGTCCTGACTTTC.

The chain carries TRBV24-1 and TRBJ2-1; 8 bases are a match to TRBD2. With V trimmed by 4 bases and J by 0 bases, 19 bases remained unmatched. The CDR3 sequence is 21 residues long. CDR1 is KGHDR, CDR2 SFDVKD, per germline. CDR3 DNA: TGTGCCACCAGTGACCTGCTTGGAACTAGCGGAAAGTGGGGCTCCTACAATGAGCAGTTCTTC. This translates into CATSDLLGTSGKWGSYNEQFF.

This clonotype was picked up a small number of times. The chain carries TRBV7-2 and TRBJ1-2; 7 bases are shared with TRBD1. Germline V gene sequence: CDR1 SGHTA, CDR2 FQGNSA. Trimming took 3 bases from V and 7 from J; bases not matched to a gene: 17. The CDR3 contains 17 residues. CDR3 residues: CASSLRATGRDYIGYTF. The CDR3 DNA reads TGTGCCAGCAGCTTGAGGGCGACAGGGAGAGACTATATTGGCTACACCTTC.

V is TRBV12-3 or TRBV12-4 and J is TRBJ1-5; 7 positions match TRBD1. V shed 6 bases, J shed 3 bases, and the junction held 5 bases outside the gene matches. The CDR3 spans 14 residues. CDR3 in DNA: TGTGCCAGCAGAAAAACAGGGGTCAATCAGCCCCAGCATTTT. It codes for CASRKTGVNQPQHF.

This rearrangement joins TRBV5-1 to TRBJ2-5, with 7 bases lining up with TRBD1. This CDR3 region has 13 residues. CDR1 SGHRS and CDR2 YFSETQ come from the germline V gene. Losses at the gene ends were 4 bases for V and 3 bases for J; bases not matched to a gene: 3. CDR3 amino acids: CASSKTGKETQYF. DNA of the CDR3: TGCGCCAGCAGCAAGACAGGGAAAGAGACCCAGTACTTC.

This clonotype was detected a few times. The gene calls are TRBV4-3 and TRBJ2-6; D might be TRBD1 (6 bases). From germline, CDR1 is LGHNA and CDR2 YSLEER. This CDR3 has 21 amino acids. V was pared by 1 base and J by 0 bases, with 22 bases between. The CDR3 here is CASSQARGWGRRASGANVLTF. CDR3 nucleotide sequence: TGCGCCAGCAGCCAAGCTCGAGGTTGGGGGCGCAGGGCCTCTGGGGCCAACGTCCTGACTTTC.

This chain connects TRBV20-1 to TRBJ2-7; TRBD2 aligns across 10 bases. Trimming removed 5 bases from V and 3 bases from J; junction bases left unmatched: 13. The CDR3 extends over 16 amino acids. Germline CDR1 and CDR2: DFQATT and SNEGSKA (reference sequence). CDR3 nucleotides: TGCAGTGCTCCCTTCCCGAAAACTAGCGGGATCTACGAGCAGTACTTC. It translates to CSAPFPKTSGIYEQYF.

This clonotype appeared a few times. The chain couples TRBV25-1 to TRBJ2-3; TRBD2 aligns across 11 bases. Germline V gives CDR1 MGHDK, CDR2 SYGVNS. The CDR3 runs 16 residues. V trimming: 11 bases; J trimming: 6 bases; junction bases outside the gene matches: 16. This CDR3 is CAGWSGTSGHLDTQYF. In DNA form, the CDR3 reads TGTGCCGGTTGGAGCGGGACTAGCGGACATTTGGATACGCAGTATTTT.

The CDR3 DNA follows: TGCGCCAGCAGCTTGGTGGGGGCTTTGGAAACTGGAAACACCATATATTTT. Its translation is CASSLVGALETGNTIYF. The chain recombines TRBV5-1 with TRBJ1-3; a weak D match, TRBD1 (6 bases). V was pared by 0 bases and J by 2 bases, with 15 bases between. CDR3 size: 17 residues. Germline V lookup: CDR1 SGHRS, CDR2 YFSETQ.

The genes are TRBV12-3 or TRBV12-4 and TRBJ2-1, with D hard to call. The CDR3 length is 14 residues. V was clipped by 4 bases and J by 12 bases, with 19 bases between them. The CDR3 is CASSSRTDGPGQFF. The CDR3 DNA is TGTGCCAGCAGTTCCAGAACTGATGGGCCAGGGCAGTTCTTC.

V and J are TRBV6-5 and TRBJ2-7; D unclear. The CDR3 extends over 13 amino acids. The V gene's germline CDR1 is MNHEY and CDR2 SVGAGI. Trimming took off 4 bases at V and 6 bases at J, with 13 bases between the two ends. The CDR3 region is CASSLRGRLEQYF. CDR3 bases: TGTGCCAGCAGTTTACGTGGTCGGCTCGAGCAGTACTTC.

This clonotype appeared a few times. The J gene is TRBJ2-7, the V gene TRBV20-1; no firm D call. The CDR3 is 11 amino acids. CDR1 and CDR2 from the germline V gene are DFQATT and SNEGSKA (reference sequence). V was pared by 1 base and J by 6 bases, with 7 bases between. Written as DNA, the CDR3 is TGCAGTGCTAGAGGGTTGGGCGAGCAGTACTTC. It codes for CSARGLGEQYF.

Only a few counts were recorded for this clonotype. The chain combines TRBV6-5 with TRBJ2-7, with D uncertain. V lost 6 bases and J lost 0, with 9 bases in between. The germline V gene has CDR1 MNHEY and CDR2 SVGAGI. The CDR3 covers 13 residues. The CDR3 DNA is TGTGCCAGCAGGGGCACGAGCTCCTACGAGCAGTACTTC. It codes for CASRGTSSYEQYF.

This sequence joins TRBV10-3 and TRBJ1-4, with D perhaps TRBD1 (6 bases). The V and J ends lost 5 bases and 0 bases respectively, with 13 bases between them. The CDR3 length is 16 residues. Germline CDR1 reads ENHRY; CDR2 reads SYGVKD. Written as DNA, the CDR3 is TGTGCCATCAGTAGCAGACAGGTCTCAACTAATGAAAAACTGTTTTTT. Protein sequence: CAISSRQVSTNEKLFF.

The chain combines TRBV7-9 with TRBJ2-1; D tentatively reads TRBD1 or TRBD2 (5 bases each). Germline-derived CDR1 and CDR2 are SEHNR and FQNEAQ (reference sequence). The V gene lost 5 bases and the J gene lost 1 base, with 15 bases spanning the gap. The CDR3 runs to 16 residues. DNA of the CDR3: TGTGCCAGCAGCCCCAGGGAGTCTAGGTCCTACAATGAGCAGTTCTTC. Translating it yields CASSPRESRSYNEQFF.

Only a few counts were recorded for this clonotype. The genes are TRBV12-3 or TRBV12-4 and TRBJ2-2; 14 bases align to TRBD2. V lost 6 bases and J lost 4; bases outside the gene matches: 4. This CDR3 contains 16 residues. The CDR3 nucleotides are TGTGCCAGCAGACCGGGACTAGCGGGAGTCACCGGGGAGCTGTTTTTT. It codes for CASRPGLAGVTGELFF.

The genes are TRBV10-3 and TRBJ1-3; D not certain. CDR1 ENHRY and CDR2 SYGVKD come from the germline V gene. This CDR3 has 14 residues. Trimming left V 7 bases short and J 0 bases short, with 10 bases between. CDR3 nucleotide sequence: TGTGCCATCATGGACCGAAACTCTGGAAACACCATATATTTT. This encodes CAIMDRNSGNTIYF.

This clonotype was seen a few times. The chain carries TRBV4-1 and TRBJ2-7; TRBD2 might be the D (5 bases). CDR1 MGHRA and CDR2 YSYEKL come from the germline V gene. The length of the CDR3 is 15 residues. With 1 base removed from V and 0 bases from J, the gap between germline ends came to 10 bases. For the CDR3, the DNA is TGCGCCAGCAGCCAAGGAAGCGGTCTCTCCTACGAGCAGTACTTC. This sequence encodes CASSQGSGLSYEQYF.

This chain uses TRBV5-1 with TRBJ2-3, with 9 nucleotides matching TRBD2. CDR3 length equals 18 residues. Germline-derived CDR1 and CDR2 are SGHRS and YFSETQ. The junction had 11 bases not matched to a gene; V was cut back by 0 bases and J by 3 bases. This chain's CDR3 is CASSLAPTGTSSTDTQYF. CDR3 coding DNA: TGCGCCAGCAGCTTGGCCCCCACCGGGACTAGCTCTACAGATACGCAGTATTTT.

There are a few counts of this clonotype. The chain joins TRBV24-1 to TRBJ2-7; perhaps D is TRBD1 or TRBD2 (5 bases each). Trimming stripped 6 bases from V and 3 bases from J, with 17 bases between. CDR3 length equals 15 residues. Germline CDR1 KGHDR, CDR2 SFDVKD. The CDR3 sequence: CATSLGPGRDYEQYF. CDR3 nucleotide sequence: TGTGCCACCAGTCTCGGCCCGGGACGGGACTACGAGCAGTACTTC.

This clonotype was counted a few times. This chain connects TRBV15 to TRBJ2-1; D is undetermined. This CDR3 comprises 16 residues. V was shortened by 0 bases and J by 1 base, with 10 bases between the two germline ends. Germline V gene lookup returns CDR1 LNHNV and CDR2 YYDKDF (reference sequence). The CDR3 nucleotides are TGTGCCACCAGCAGAGATGCGGCTCTTTCCTACAATGAGCAGTTCTTC. It codes for CATSRDAALSYNEQFF.

The V and J genes are TRBV7-2 and TRBJ2-1; 7 nucleotides match TRBD2. V trimming: 3 bases; J trimming: 1 base; junction bases outside the gene matches: 3. Germline V gene lookup returns CDR1 SGHTA and CDR2 FQGNSA. CDR3 length: 15 residues. The CDR3, as DNA: TGTGCCAGCAGCTTGGGGGGGACTTCCTACAATGAGCAGTTCTTC. This sequence encodes CASSLGGTSYNEQFF.

The J gene is TRBJ2-7, the V gene TRBV20-1; 10 bases are shared with TRBD2. The V segment lost 0 bases and the J segment 4 bases; nucleotides outside the gene matches: 6. Germline V lookup: CDR1 DFQATT, CDR2 SNEGSKA (reference sequence). The CDR3 extends over 15 amino acids. CDR3 DNA sequence: TGCAGTGCTAGAGATTCTAGCGGGAGTATTTACGAGCAGTACTTC. Residues: CSARDSSGSIYEQYF.

The chain recombines TRBV4-2 with TRBJ1-4; D is possibly TRBD1 (6 bases). Germline V gene data show CDR1 as LGHNA and CDR2 as YNFKEQ. CDR3 size: 16 residues. Trimming stripped 4 bases from V and 8 bases from J, with 20 bases between. This CDR3 reads CASSLQGGGMSEKLFF. The CDR3 nucleotides read TGTGCCAGCAGCCTACAGGGTGGGGGAATGTCAGAAAAACTGTTTTTT.

The chain employs TRBV12-5 and TRBJ2-3; D uncertain. From germline, CDR1 is LGHNT and CDR2 FRNRAP. The CDR3 consists of 15 residues. V shed 1 base and J shed 2 bases, with 10 bases lying between them. CDR3 loop: CASGLDAPYTDTQYF. The CDR3 nucleotides read TGTGCTAGTGGTTTGGACGCCCCCTACACAGATACGCAGTATTTT.

The chain employs TRBV12-3 or TRBV12-4 and TRBJ1-3; 8 nucleotides line up with TRBD1. Losses at the gene ends were 4 bases for V and 8 bases for J; bases not matched to a gene: 16. The CDR3 loop spans 17 amino acids. For the CDR3, the DNA is TGTGCCAGCAGTTCCTTGCCCCGGACAGGGATTCGGCACACCATATATTTT. It encodes CASSSLPRTGIRHTIYF.

The V call is TRBV7-6, the J call TRBJ2-7; 9 nucleotides match TRBD1. The CDR3 totals 15 residues. Germline CDR1 is SGHVS and CDR2 is FNYEAQ. J lost 2 bases, V lost 5 bases, and 7 bases had no gene match. This chain's CDR3 is CASSVGGQGPYEQYF. In DNA form, the CDR3 reads TGTGCCAGCAGCGTGGGAGGACAGGGGCCCTACGAGCAGTACTTC.

The chain is built from TRBV7-9 and TRBJ2-6; D not resolved. This CDR3 has 13 residues. V was shortened by 11 bases and J by 0 bases, with 8 bases between the two germline ends. Germline V gene data show CDR1 as SEHNR and CDR2 as FQNEAQ (reference sequence). Here the CDR3 reads CALRHSGANVLTF. The CDR3 nucleotides read TGTGCCCTGAGACACTCTGGGGCCAACGTCCTGACTTTC.

This clonotype came up many times. V usage is TRBV5-1 and J usage is TRBJ2-7; 7 bases are shared with TRBD2. This CDR3 has 15 amino acids. Germline V gene sequence: CDR1 SGHRS, CDR2 YFSETQ. The J segment lost 2 bases and the V segment lost 4 bases, leaving 9 bases of the junction unmatched. In DNA, the CDR3 is TGCGCCAGCAGCACCGACGGGACTATTACCTACGAGCAGTACTTC. This sequence encodes CASSTDGTITYEQYF.

This chain joins TRBV27 and TRBJ2-7; 10 positions match TRBD1. This CDR3 has 15 residues. Germline trimming cut 2 bases from V and 6 bases from J; bases unmatched to any gene: 7. The germline gives CDR1 MNHEY, CDR2 SMNVEV (reference sequence). The CDR3 reads CASSLAGTGVFEQYF. The CDR3 DNA is TGTGCCAGCAGTTTAGCTGGGACAGGGGTCTTCGAGCAGTACTTC.

The V and J genes are TRBV10-3 and TRBJ1-3, with no clear D. The germline gives CDR1 ENHRY, CDR2 SYGVKD. The V end lost 6 bases, the J end lost 0 bases, and 12 bases lay between the germline ends. There are 15 residues in the CDR3. Here the CDR3 DNA reads TGTGCCATCAGGGCTTTTTCGAGCTCTGGAAACACCATATATTTT. It encodes CAIRAFSSSGNTIYF.